This T cell receptor (beta chain) comes out of a study of T cells in Graves' hyperthyroidism and ophthalmopathy. The wider study: The authors collected peripheral blood at initial diagnosis, before any treatment.

The V end lost 1 base, the J end lost 5 bases, and 8 bases lay between the germline ends. The CDR3 extends over 14 amino acids. Many counts were recorded for this clonotype. What was amplified from RNA transcripts were TCR beta CDR3 regions. RT-PCR in the first round (using the HTBI primer set) targeted the TCR CDR3. TCRdb reanalysed the multiplex PCR reads using MiXCR and keeps one entry per CDR3 protein. The repertoire holds a few hundred thousand distinct CDR3 sequences, with 15% to 19% as singletons. The sequenced sample consisted of blood. V usage is TRBV12-3 or TRBV12-4 and J usage is TRBJ1-4; tentative D call: TRBD1 (6 bases). The clonotype was recovered from a young woman with Graves' hyperthyroidism that later progressed to Graves' ophthalmopathy. Here the CDR3 reads CASSLGTENEKLFF. Here the CDR3 DNA reads TGTGCCAGCAGTTTAGGGACAGAAAATGAAAAACTGTTTTTT.